What follows are 25 T cell receptor beta chains derived from one specimen sequenced in a study of tumor-infiltrating lymphocytes in oesophageal squamous cell carcinoma. Each CDR3 protein is one row after TCRdb ran MiXCR on the PCR reads. Here the sample spans 15,000 to 25,000 distinct CDR3 sequences, around 38% being singletons. Sequenced input: normal esophageal tissue next to the tumor. The receptors were gathered from a male donor with esophageal squamous cell carcinoma.

The V and J genes are TRBV5-3 and TRBJ2-1, with D unclear. The assigned J gene may be wrong: the sequence end matches TRBJ2-7 better. TRBV5-3 is placed among ORFs of uncertain function. The CDR3 loop spans 15 amino acids. Here the CDR3 reads CASSVVPLYSYEQYF. CDR3 nucleotides: TGTGCCAGCAGCGTGGTCCCACTCTACTCCTACGAGCAGTACTTC.

The sample holds one count of this clonotype. This chain connects TRBV6-1 to TRBJ2-1; 9 positions match TRBD1. Germline lookup yields CDR1 MNHNS and CDR2 SASEGT. J lost 2 bases, V lost 3 bases, and 5 bases had no gene match. The CDR3 is 16 amino acids. The CDR3 nucleotides read TGTGCCAGCAGTGACCAGGGACAGGGAACCTACAATGAGCAGTTCTTC. It yields the protein CASSDQGQGTYNEQFF.

This clonotype was counted ten times or more. The chain is built from TRBV5-1 and TRBJ2-5; D is uncertain. V gave up 0 bases and J gave up 2 bases, with 14 bases separating them. Germline CDR1 and CDR2: SGHRS and YFSETQ. The CDR3 is 16 amino acids. The CDR3 here is CASSLGLMGFQETQYF. The CDR3 region has the DNA TGCGCCAGCAGCTTGGGGCTTATGGGGTTTCAAGAGACCCAGTACTTC.

This clonotype was detected only a few times. Since a much larger clone is just one base distant, this may be a read error. This chain connects TRBV19 to TRBJ2-7; no clear D gene. The CDR3 consists of 13 residues. Germline V lookup: CDR1 LNHDA, CDR2 SQIVND (reference sequence). V dropped 3 bases and J dropped 7 bases, with 13 bases sitting between them. The chain's CDR3 is CASSITGNNEQYF. Written as DNA, the CDR3 is TGTGCCAGTAGTATTACGGGTAACAATGAGCAGTACTTC.

This clonotype was seen ten or more times. A read error is possible here, since a much larger clone lies one base away. The rearrangement uses TRBV4-1 and TRBJ2-7; tentative D call: TRBD2 (6 bases). CDR1 and CDR2 (germline): MGHRA, YSYEKL. Trimming removed 4 bases from V and 7 bases from J, with 14 bases in between. The CDR3 contains 13 residues. The CDR3 DNA reads TGCGCCAGCAGCCTTATACTAGCCAATGAGCAGTACTTC. This encodes CASSLILANEQYF.

The genes are TRBV7-3 and TRBJ2-6, with unresolved D. Germline assignment: CDR1 SGHTA and CDR2 FQGTGA. The CDR3 runs 14 residues. Trimming left V 5 bases short and J 0 bases short, with 5 bases between. CDR3 bases: TGTGCCAGCAGCCCGAACTCTGGGGCCAACGTCCTGACTTTC. It codes for CASSPNSGANVLTF.

This clonotype has ten or more counts. This sequence joins TRBV28 and TRBJ2-7; D may be TRBD1 (6 bases). V lost 10 bases and J lost 7, with 29 bases in between. This CDR3 region has 16 residues. The V gene's germline CDR1 is MDHEN and CDR2 SYDVKM. CDR3: CATDYRATHREEEQYF. CDR3 in DNA: TGTGCCACCGACTACAGGGCAACACACAGGGAAGAGGAGCAGTACTTC. The full variable domain, rest sourced from reference TRBV28 and TRBJ2-7, is DVKVTQSSRYLVKRTGEKVFLECVQDMDHENMFWYRQDPGLGLRLIYFSYDVKMKEKGDIPEGYSVSREKKERFSLILESASTNQTSMYLCATDYRATHREEEQYFGPGTRLTVT.

The chain recombines TRBV7-6 with TRBJ2-1, with TRBD2 as a possible D gene (6 bases). The CDR3 covers 15 residues. The V and J ends lost 0 bases and 7 bases respectively, with 13 bases between them. CDR1 and CDR2 (germline): SGHVS, FNYEAQ. The CDR3 DNA sequence: TGTGCCAGCAGCTTAGCGGGCCGGGAGATGAATGAGCAGTTCTTC. Its protein is CASSLAGREMNEQFF.

Ten or more counts support this clonotype. This may come from a read error, since a much larger clone is one base off. The gene calls are TRBV6-1 and TRBJ2-7; the match to TRBD2 covers 15 bases. V was clipped by 1 base and J by 7 bases; unmatched bases: 8. CDR3 length: 17 residues. In germline, CDR1 is MNHNS, CDR2 SASEGT. The CDR3 loop reads CASSEVWTSGRGYEQYF. The DNA of the CDR3 is TGTGCCAGCAGTGAAGTTTGGACTAGCGGGAGGGGGTATGAGCAGTACTTC.

V is TRBV12-3 or TRBV12-4 and J is TRBJ2-2; TRBD1 aligns across 7 bases. The J call may be mistaken, given a closer DNA end match to TRBJ1-1. The CDR3 contains 16 residues. CDR3 in amino acids: CASSFFSRQGNTEAFF. The CDR3 DNA reads TGTGCCAGCAGTTTTTTCTCGAGACAGGGGAACACTGAAGCTTTCTTT.

V and J are TRBV15 and TRBJ1-2; D may be TRBD1 (5 bases). The V and J ends lost 0 bases and 5 bases respectively, with 10 bases between them. This CDR3 has 14 residues. CDR1 LNHNV and CDR2 YYDKDF come from the germline V gene (reference sequence). The CDR3 DNA follows: TGTGCCACCAGCAGAGAAGGGGTTGGGTATGGCTACACCTTC. Translating gives CATSREGVGYGYTF. Full variable domain (remainder filled in from reference TRBV15 and TRBJ1-2): DAMVIQNPRYQVTQFGKPVTLSCSQTLNHNVMYWYQQKSSQAPKLLFHYYDKDFNNEADTPDNFQSRRPNTSFCFLDIRSPGLGDTAMYLCATSREGVGYGYTFGSGTRLTVV.

The chain recombines TRBV7-1 with TRBJ2-1, with TRBD2 matching 10 bases. Gene TRBJ2-7 matches the end of the DNA better, so the J call may be wrong. TRBV7-1 carries the ORF label, with uncertain function. This CDR3 region has 15 residues. The CDR3: CASSSLAGEAYEQYF. Here the CDR3 DNA reads TGTGCCAGCAGCTCGCTAGCGGGAGAAGCCTACGAGCAGTACTTC.

This clonotype was observed many times. The V and J genes are TRBV4-1 and TRBJ2-7; D remains unclear. The better agreement between TRBJ2-5 and the DNA end casts doubt on the J call. CDR1 and CDR2 (germline): MGHRA, YSYEKL. CDR3 length: 13 residues. The CDR3 nucleotides are TGCGCCAGCAGCCAAGGCCATCGGGAGACCCAGTACTTC. It translates to CASSQGHRETQYF.

Concerning this clonotype itself: One end of the junction is discordant with germline, which a read error may explain. J is TRBJ2-6 and V is TRBV10-3, with a possible D match to TRBD2 (5 bases). CDR1 ENHRY and CDR2 SYGVKD come from the germline V gene. The CDR3 is 17 amino acids. This chain's CDR3 is CAISDSEGAGYNSPLHF. The DNA of the CDR3 is TGTGCCATCAGTGACAGTGAGGGAGCCGGCTATAATTCACCCCTCCACTTC.

This clonotype was counted between two and nine times. V gene TRBV7-3 combines with J gene TRBJ2-2, with 9 bases that match TRBD1. Germline CDR1 SGHTA, CDR2 FQGTGA. Trimming cost V 0 bases and J 6 bases; bases outside gene matches: 2. This CDR3 is built from 15 residues. Here the CDR3 DNA reads TGTGCCAGCAGCTTAACACAGGGGGCATCCGGGGAGCTGTTTTTT. This sequence encodes CASSLTQGASGELFF.

The rearrangement joins TRBV7-6 to TRBJ2-5; TRBD1 is a possible D gene (6 bases). The DNA matches TRBJ2-1 better at its end, which makes the J call doubtful. The germline V gene encodes CDR1 SGHVS and CDR2 FNYEAQ. This CDR3 region has 14 residues. The CDR3 nucleotides read TGTGCCAGCAGCTTAGCTACAGGGTTCGATGAGCAGTTCTTC. Its translation: CASSLATGFDEQFF.

This clonotype was observed a few times. A junction end diverges from the germline sequence, so it may reflect a read error. The chain uses TRBV5-1 and TRBJ2-7; 9 nucleotides align to TRBD1. CDR3 length: 16 residues. Germline V gene data show CDR1 as SGHRS and CDR2 as YFSETQ. The CDR3 coding sequence is TGCGCCAGCAGCGACTCTCAAACAGGGGGCCGGTCACCCCTCCACTTC. This translates into CASSDSQTGGRSPLHF.

This chain joins TRBV6-4 and TRBJ2-5; D uncertain. The CDR3 length is 13 residues. Trimming stripped 3 bases from V and 3 bases from J, with 8 bases between. Germline lookup yields CDR1 MRHNA and CDR2 SNTAGT. CDR3 sequence reads: CASSEWAEETQYF. For the CDR3, the DNA is TGTGCCAGCAGTGAGTGGGCAGAAGAGACCCAGTACTTC.

This clonotype was detected many times. The rearrangement uses TRBV6-6 and TRBJ1-1; no definite D call. The CDR3 extends over 14 amino acids. CDR1 is MNHNY and CDR2 is SVGAGI in the germline V gene (reference sequence). Trimming left V 0 bases short and J 2 bases short, with 7 bases between. In nucleotides, the CDR3 is TGTGCCAGCAGTTACTCTGGGCTCAACACTGAAGCTTTCTTT. As protein: CASSYSGLNTEAFF.

V usage is TRBV7-3 and J usage is TRBJ1-1; D remains ambiguous. Germline V gene sequence: CDR1 SGHTA, CDR2 FQGTGA. V dropped 5 bases and J dropped 4 bases, with 11 bases sitting between them. The CDR3 consists of 13 residues. The CDR3 sequence is CASSITEGTEAFF. CDR3 nucleotides: TGTGCCAGCAGCATTACAGAGGGCACTGAAGCTTTCTTT.

This clonotype has a count of ten or more. The V gene is TRBV25-1, the J gene TRBJ1-2; D not certain. V was pared by 7 bases and J by 8 bases, with 11 bases between. CDR1 and CDR2 from the germline V gene are MGHDK and SYGVNS. This CDR3 spans 11 amino acids. The DNA of the CDR3 is TGTGCCAGCAAAAGCGTTTACGGCTACACCTTC. This gives the protein CASKSVYGYTF.

This clonotype was observed a few times. V and J are TRBV4-2 and TRBJ2-1, with D possibly being TRBD1 (6 bases). Germline V gives CDR1 LGHNA, CDR2 YNFKEQ. Trimming pared 0 bases from V and 4 bases from J, leaving 10 bases between. The CDR3 has 15 residues. The CDR3 here is CASSQDRTAYNEQFF. In DNA, the CDR3 is TGTGCCAGCAGCCAAGATCGGACAGCTTACAATGAGCAGTTCTTC.

The chain couples TRBV28 to TRBJ2-5; a possible D gene is TRBD2 (5 bases). The J call may be in error: the DNA end matches TRBJ2-7 better. The CDR3 totals 12 residues. Germline CDR1 reads MDHEN; CDR2 reads SYDVKM. CDR3 region: CASSLRGYEQYF. CDR3 bases: TGTGCCAGCAGTTTACGGGGCTACGAGCAGTACTTC.

This clonotype was counted between two and nine times. The CDR3 nucleotides are TGTGCCAGTAGTAAGGCAGGGGGAGTGAACACTGAAGCTTTCTTT. Its translation: CASSKAGGVNTEAFF. J is TRBJ1-1 and V is TRBV19, with TRBD1 identical over 7 bases. The CDR3 loop spans 15 amino acids. Germline CDR1 reads LNHDA; CDR2 reads SQIVND (reference sequence). With 4 bases clipped from V and 0 bases from J, the junction kept 5 bases outside the gene matches.

V is TRBV15 and J is TRBJ1-5; 9 nucleotides match TRBD1. CDR1 and CDR2 from the germline V gene are LNHNV and YYDKDF (reference sequence). The CDR3 sequence is 16 residues long. The junction had 3 bases not matched to a gene; V was cut back by 3 bases and J by 0 bases. CDR3 region: CATSSGTGSSNQPQHF. Here the CDR3 DNA reads TGTGCCACCAGCAGTGGGACAGGGAGTAGCAATCAGCCCCAGCATTTT.